This T cell receptor beta chain came from a study of blood T cell repertoires in COVID-19. The overall study: There were acute and convalescent COVID-19 samples, and they came from the United States, Italy and Spain. From T cells, B-cell-depleted T cells, or PBMCs came the material, which was cDNA or gDNA.

In the authors' workflow: Scientists estimated how many nucleated cells there were by amplifying reference gene primers. Only in-frame clones appear in the TCRdb table, and some are missing; sequencing was by immunoSEQ multiplex PCR. V and J calls and clone size are as listed in that table; D and trimming were resolved from the DNA. Found here are under 250,000 clones, 70% to 90% of them singletons; the top ten hold approximately 8.1%. This CDR3 is built from 15 residues. J lost 5 bases, V lost 4 bases, and 7 bases had no gene match. Germline V gives CDR1 LGHDT, CDR2 YNNKEL (reference sequence). The chain carries TRBV3-1 (or the pseudogene TRBV3-2) and TRBJ2-1; 8 bases agree with TRBD2. Material for sequencing was peripheral blood. The sequence came from a woman in her 50s with active or convalescent COVID-19. The DNA of the CDR3 is TGTGCCAGCAGCCTCTCGGGGCGGGGGGACAATGAGCAGTTCTTC. Translated: CASSLSGRGDNEQFF.